This entry concerns a single TCR beta chain. This entry is derived from a study of Ad26.COV2.S vaccination and SARS-CoV-2 variants. At the level of the study: A participant enrolled in the COV1001 Ad26.COV2.S trial arm provided the sample. Ad26.COV2.S, an intramuscular injection, was given once or twice 56 days apart.

CDR1 is LGHDT, CDR2 YNNKEL, per germline (reference sequence). The CDR3 loop spans 16 amino acids. The V gene end was trimmed by 3 bases and the J gene end by 7 bases; junction bases not matched to a gene: 4. This sample's treatment: around 19 received Ad26.COV2.S at low or high dose, single or two shots; five or six received placebo; per-sample allocation not given. Sampling was done on day 63 after the first vaccine or placebo injection. Some clones are missing from TCRdb's copy, which holds only in-frame ones; the method was immunoSEQ multiplex PCR. The repertoire holds about 400,000 clones, 75% to 90% seen once, with under 2% in the top ten.

V usage is TRBV3-1 (or the pseudogene TRBV3-2) and J usage is TRBJ2-1; 15 bases match TRBD2. The input for sequencing was peripheral blood, taken in a trial of Ad26.COV2.S vaccine versus placebo. This receptor was identified in a person between 18 and 65 years old who received the Ad26.COV2.S COVID-19 vaccine or a placebo. DNA for the CDR3: TGTGCCAGCAGCCAGGGAGGGACTAGCGGGAGGAATGAGCAGTTCTTC. This encodes CASSQGGTSGRNEQFF.